This T cell receptor beta chain was captured in a study of T cell repertoires in cytomegalovirus infection. The study, taken as a whole, reports: HLA-C-restricted CMV-specific TCR beta clonotypes prevailed in the ex vivo response. Pooled public TCR beta family frequency picked out CMV carriers with the relevant HLA.

Germline V lookup: CDR1 DFQATT, CDR2 SNEGSKA (reference sequence). V dropped 0 bases and J dropped 0; count of bases not matched to a gene: 13. There are 19 residues in the CDR3. Worth noting for this clonotype: Its cognate antigen is unknown.

TCRdb reprocessed the reads with MiXCR, giving one entry per CDR3 protein. Of fewer than 1,000,000 distinct CDR3 sequences listed, 31% are singletons. The TCR comes from a human donor in good health (CMV status not recorded). Some clones in this sample may be carry-over from other donors' samples. The chain joins TRBV20-1 to TRBJ1-5, with 8 bases identical to TRBD1. Source: cultured CD8+ T cells from PBMCs, taken from culture after CMV antigen stimulation. For the CDR3, the DNA is TGCAGTGCTAGAGATCTAACAGGGGGGACCCATTATAGCAATCAGCCCCAGCATTTT. Translating it yields CSARDLTGGTHYSNQPQHF.